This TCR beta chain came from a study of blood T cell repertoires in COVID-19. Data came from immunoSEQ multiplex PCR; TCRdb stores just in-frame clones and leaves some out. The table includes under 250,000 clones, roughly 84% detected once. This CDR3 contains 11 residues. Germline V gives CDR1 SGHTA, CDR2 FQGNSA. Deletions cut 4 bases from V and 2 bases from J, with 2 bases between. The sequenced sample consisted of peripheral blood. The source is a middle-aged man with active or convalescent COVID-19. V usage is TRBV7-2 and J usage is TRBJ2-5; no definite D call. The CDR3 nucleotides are TGTGCCAGCAGCTCTCAAGAGACCCAGTACTTC. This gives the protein CASSSQETQYF.